What follows are 2 T cell receptor beta chains derived from one specimen sequenced in a study of blood T cell repertoires in COVID-19. Measured with immunoSEQ multiplex PCR; TCRdb has only the in-frame clones, and not every one. The sample lists approximately 61,000 clones; about 91% were seen once. The sequenced sample consisted of peripheral blood. The receptors shown here come from an elderly woman with active COVID-19.

The chain employs TRBV28 and TRBJ2-6, with 8 nucleotides matching TRBD1. V lost 3 bases to trimming and J lost 4 bases; unmatched junction nucleotides: 2. Germline-derived CDR1 and CDR2 are MDHEN and SYDVKM. CDR3 length: 15 amino acids. The CDR3 sequence is CASSFQGAGANVLTF. The CDR3 coding sequence is TGTGCCAGCAGTTTCCAGGGGGCGGGGGCCAACGTCCTGACTTTC.

This clone showed up just a few times. The chain carries TRBV12-3 or TRBV12-4 and TRBJ2-4; TRBD1 is a possible D gene (5 bases). The V gene lost 5 bases and the J gene lost 8 bases, with 10 bases spanning the gap. This CDR3 contains 12 residues. CDR3 nucleotide sequence: TGTGCCAGCAGTCCCCAGGGATACATTCAGTACTTC. It codes for CASSPQGYIQYF.